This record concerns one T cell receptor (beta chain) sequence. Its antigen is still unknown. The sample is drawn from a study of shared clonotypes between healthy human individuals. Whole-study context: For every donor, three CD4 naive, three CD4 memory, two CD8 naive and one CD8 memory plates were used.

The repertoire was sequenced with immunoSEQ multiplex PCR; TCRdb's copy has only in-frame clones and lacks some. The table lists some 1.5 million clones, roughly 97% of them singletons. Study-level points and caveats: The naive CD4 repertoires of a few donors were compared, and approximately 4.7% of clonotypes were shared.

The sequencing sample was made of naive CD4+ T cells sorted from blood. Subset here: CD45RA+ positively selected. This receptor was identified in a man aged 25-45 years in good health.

CDR3 sequence (DNA): TGCGCCAGCAGCTTGCGCATAGAGTACGAGCAGTACTTC. As protein: CASSLRIEYEQYF. V is TRBV5-1 and J is TRBJ2-7; D gene uncertain. Trimming took off 1 base at V and 4 bases at J, with 9 bases between the two ends. The germline V gene encodes CDR1 SGHRS and CDR2 YFSETQ. The CDR3 consists of 13 residues.